This paragraph reports one TCR beta chain. Its antigen is as yet unknown. The data belong to a study of cytomegalovirus exposure and HLA in healthy donors. Study-level information: A prior analysis found about 110 million unique TCR beta sequences from about 179 million T cells. General study results and limits: A classifier reportedly called cytomegalovirus status with high sensitivity and specificity.

The PCR ran on 60 Vbeta and 13 Jbeta primers. Assay: immunoSEQ multiplex PCR; the TCRdb copy retains only in-frame clones and omits some. The listing contains about 52,000 clones. This sequence originates from a woman between 55 and 75 years old in good health and CMV-seropositive. Sequencing input: PBMCs.

For the CDR3, the DNA is TGTGCCATCAGTGTCGGAGGGCAGGGAGAGCGGGAGACCCAGTACTTC. It codes for CAISVGGQGERETQYF. The chain carries TRBV10-3 and TRBJ2-5, with D perhaps TRBD2 (6 bases). V was shortened by 4 bases and J by 5 bases, with 20 bases between the two germline ends. This CDR3 has 16 residues. Looked up from germline, CDR1 is ENHRY and CDR2 is SYGVKD.